Shown below are 6 T cell receptor beta chains from a single sample sequenced in a study of T cell responses to AZD1222 COVID-19 vaccine. The repertoire was sequenced with immunoSEQ multiplex PCR; TCRdb's copy has only in-frame clones and lacks some. Of about 150,000 clones listed, 85% to 95% are singletons. The sample consisted of peripheral blood, taken on day 0 of AZD1222 vaccination. These receptors were collected from an adult in good health.

The chain has TRBV18 and TRBJ1-2; no definite D call. The CDR3 is 13 amino acids. Per the germline V gene, CDR1 is KGHSH and CDR2 is LQKENI. The V and J ends lost 3 bases and 5 bases respectively, with 10 bases between them. Written as DNA, the CDR3 is TGTGCCAGCTCACCGTCGGCGGAATATGGCTACACCTTC. Its translation is CASSPSAEYGYTF.

The chain recombines TRBV21-1 with TRBJ2-7; the D call TRBD1 from the table was never checked on the DNA. TRBV21-1 is recorded as a pseudogene. The length of the CDR3 is 13 residues. CDR3 amino acids: CASRWGHTYEQYV. In DNA, the CDR3 is TGTGCCAGCCGATGGGGACATACCTACGAGCAGTACGTC.

The gene calls are TRBV27 and TRBJ2-7; D may be TRBD1 or TRBD2 (5 bases each). The CDR3 is 14 amino acids. Trimming stripped 3 bases from V and 5 bases from J, with 14 bases between. CDR1 and CDR2 from the germline V gene are MNHEY and SMNVEV (reference sequence). In DNA, the CDR3 is TGTGCCAGCAGTTTTTCCGGGGCTCGGGACGAGCAGTACGTC. Translating it yields CASSFSGARDEQYV.

In its sample, this clone was seen once. V usage is TRBV6-5 and J usage is TRBJ2-2, with TRBD2 identical over 11 bases. Per the germline V gene, CDR1 is MNHEY and CDR2 is SVGAGI. Trimming cost V 6 bases and J 7 bases; bases outside gene matches: 7. The CDR3 runs to 15 residues. In DNA form, the CDR3 reads TGTGCCAGCAGCTCCGGGACTAGCGGTGGCGGGGAGCTGTTTTTT. Translation: CASSSGTSGGGELFF.

The chain links TRBV20-1 to TRBJ1-2, with TRBD1 matching over 10 bases. This CDR3 is 15 amino acids long. V lost 6 bases and J lost 5; bases outside the gene matches: 12. Per germline, CDR1 DFQATT and CDR2 SNEGSKA (reference sequence). The chain's CDR3 is CSASVDRGFVYGYTF. The DNA for the CDR3 is TGCAGTGCCAGTGTGGACAGGGGGTTCGTTTATGGCTACACCTTC.

This sequence joins TRBV4-2 and TRBJ1-4, with unresolved D. Germline V gene data show CDR1 as LGHNA and CDR2 as YNFKEQ. The CDR3 is 11 residues long. V lost 7 bases and J 8 bases, leaving 8 bases between the germline ends. Here the CDR3 reads CASTDREKLFF. The CDR3 DNA reads TGTGCCAGCACCGATCGGGAAAAACTGTTTTTT.